This T cell receptor beta chain was sequenced for a study of CD8+ T cells in alopecia areata. General study points: Clonality was higher in lesional than normal scalp, especially in alopecia totalis/universalis.

Extraction of RNA preceded its reverse transcription into cDNA, which served as the sequencing template. The assay was immunoSEQ multiplex PCR, and TCRdb's table has in-frame clones only and misses some. The sample records 95,000 to 120,000 clones, 45% to 60% being singletons. A note on this clone: As yet, its antigen is unknown.

From germline, CDR1 is SGHDN and CDR2 FVKESK. The V gene end was trimmed by 2 bases and the J gene end by 3 bases; junction bases not matched to a gene: 4. This CDR3 has 14 residues. The sequenced sample consisted of NKG2D-low CD8+ T cells sorted from blood. This chain joins TRBV14 and TRBJ2-7; 7 nucleotides agree with TRBD1. The clonotype comes from a human donor with alopecia areata. CDR3 coding DNA: TGTGCCAGCAGCCAACAGGGGGAGAGCTACGAGCAGTACTTC. The encoded protein is CASSQQGESYEQYF.